This T cell receptor (beta chain) originates from a study of shared clonotypes between healthy human individuals. General study findings and limits: Specimens sampled were limited to blood, with tissue repertoires likely differing.

With 5 bases removed from V and 0 bases from J, the gap between germline ends came to 11 bases. The CDR3 runs 14 residues. From germline, CDR1 is MNHEY and CDR2 SVGAGI. Donors were Caucasian adults residing in Nashville, Tennessee, USA. Into CD45RA+ naive and CD45RA-negative memory subsets, the CD4+ cells were split. Notes on this clone: The antigen is undetermined.

Repertoires were generated with immunoSEQ multiplex PCR, while TCRdb's copy carries only in-frame clones and drops some. The sample contains roughly 1,500,000 clones, roughly 98% of which appear only once. The chain joins TRBV6-5 to TRBJ2-7; D ambiguous. The specimen was naive CD4+ T cells sorted from blood. Subset described: CD45RA+ positively selected. This receptor was identified in a man aged 25-40 years in good health. CDR3 in amino acids: CASSQTAYSYEQYF. DNA for the CDR3: TGTGCCAGCAGTCAAACCGCGTACTCCTACGAGCAGTACTTC.